Below, 2 T cell receptor beta chains from the same sample are listed, as sequenced in a study of cytotoxic CD8 clonotypes in ibrutinib-treated CLL. Only in-frame clones appear in the TCRdb table, and some are missing; sequencing was by immunoSEQ multiplex PCR. The data show 60,000 to 95,000 clones, with less than 85% seen just once and about 38% held by the top ten. The material sequenced was PBMCs, taken after 24 months of ibrutinib treatment. The source of these receptors is a human donor with chronic lymphocytic leukemia.

The V gene is TRBV19, the J gene TRBJ2-3, with D tentatively TRBD2 (7 bases). Germline CDR1 reads LNHDA; CDR2 reads SQIVND (reference sequence). The CDR3 has 15 residues. V was shortened by 7 bases and J by 3 bases, with 17 bases between the two germline ends. The chain's CDR3 is CASTPRGAVTDTQYF. The CDR3 DNA follows: TGTGCCAGTACCCCCCGGGGGGCCGTAACAGATACGCAGTATTTT.

CDR3 in DNA: TGTGCCAGCAGTTTATCGGCGGCAGGGCAAGGCGAGCAGTACTTC. This codes for CASSLSAAGQGEQYF. This chain links TRBV27 with TRBJ2-7; weak D call: TRBD1 (5 bases). Germline V gives CDR1 MNHEY, CDR2 SMNVEV (reference sequence). The V end lost 0 bases, the J end lost 6 bases, and 15 bases lay between the germline ends. CDR3 length: 15 residues.